The source of this TCR beta chain is a study of T-cell memory formation after mild COVID-19. Findings of the study overall: Shrinking CD4+ clones were chiefly CM and EM; CD8+ ones were chiefly EMRA. Day 15 to 85 contracting clones showed balanced CD4/CD8; later expanders leaned CD4+.

This CDR3 has 15 amino acids. Germline loops: CDR1 DFQATT, CDR2 SNEGSKA (reference sequence). Trimming removed 0 bases at V and 1 base at J, with 12 bases between. MiXCR, run by TCRdb on the 5' RACE reads, gives a single entry per CDR3 protein. The data contain around 310,000 distinct CDR3 sequences, about 13% of them singletons. This clonotype came up a few times. Its antigen is unknown. The sequencing input was PBMCs or a T cell subset sorted from them (not recorded which). The rearrangement uses TRBV20-1 and TRBJ2-5, with D uncertain. This clonotype originated in a man aged 18 to 35 who had mild COVID-19 (a few samples of this study predate the infection). Cell type and time point are not known. The CDR3 loop reads CSARDGIGRQETQYF. CDR3 nucleotide sequence: TGCAGTGCTAGAGATGGCATAGGGCGCCAAGAGACCCAGTACTTC.